This entry features one T cell receptor beta chain sequence. Its antigen is currently unknown. The sample originates from a study of T-cell memory formation after mild COVID-19. Study findings and constraints: Within pre-infection memory, some responding clones were found, suggesting cross-reactive memory joined.

The CDR3 runs 15 residues. V shed 5 bases and J shed 0 bases, with 13 bases lying between them. Germline V gives CDR1 MDHEN, CDR2 SYDVKM. MiXCR, run by TCRdb on the 5' RACE reads, gives a single entry per CDR3 protein. This sample has more than 300,000 distinct CDR3 sequences, with under 25% found just once. This clonotype was sampled from a man between 18 and 35 years old who had mild COVID-19 (a few samples of this study predate the infection). Cell type and time point are not known. Sequencing was performed on PBMCs or a T cell subset sorted from them (not recorded which). J is TRBJ1-1 and V is TRBV28; D perhaps matches TRBD1 (6 bases). CDR3 loop: CASSPLQGMNTEAFF. The CDR3 region has the DNA TGTGCCAGCAGTCCCCTCCAGGGGATGAACACTGAAGCTTTCTTT.